Sequencing of this T cell receptor beta chain was carried out in a study of cytomegalovirus exposure and HLA in healthy donors. Study results and caveats: Over 15,000 TCR beta sequences were associated with HLA alleles at 0.05 false discovery rate in a later analysis. Per a later analysis, HLA-associated TCR beta chains showed more clonal expansion than other, equally common TCR beta chains. The study dropped some indistinguishable V segments, TRBV6-2 and TRBV6-3 among them. In a later analysis, TCR association rates varied by HLA locus: DRB1 most, HLA-C fewest.

The CDR3 has 13 amino acids. The germline V and J ends were trimmed by 4 bases and 8 bases, with 11 bases remaining between them. Germline CDR1 MNHEY, CDR2 SVGAGI. With 60 Vbeta and 13 Jbeta primers, the PCR was carried out. Repertoires were generated with immunoSEQ multiplex PCR, while TCRdb's copy carries only in-frame clones and drops some. This sample yields 95,000 to 150,000 clones, of which about 80% are seen a single time; approximately 10% belongs to the top ten. Comments on this clone: Its antigen is currently unknown.

The chain uses TRBV6-5 and TRBJ1-4; tentatively, D is TRBD1 (5 bases). This sequence was found in a young man in good health and CMV-seropositive. Sample: PBMCs. DNA for the CDR3: TGTGCCAGCAGTTTAGGGGTAGAGGAAAAACTGTTTTTT. This encodes CASSLGVEEKLFF.